A selection of T cell receptor beta chains follows, all from one sample in a study of graft-versus-host responses after intestinal transplantation. Sequencing was performed with immunoSEQ multiplex PCR; in TCRdb, only in-frame clones are kept and a portion is missing. This sample yields about 63,000 clones, of which around 86% are seen a single time; 1.5% to 2% belongs to the top ten. The sample was ileum tissue, taken roughly 54 weeks after transplant. The receptors originated from a human patient who received an intestinal transplant, so some T cells may come from the graft donor. Each CDR3 is given without its conserved first and last residue. Fields, in order: clone size, V gene, J gene, CDR3 protein. Expanded clones get a size class; other rows say once, few or many, or leave the size out.

clone_size: .; v_call: TRBV2; j_call: .; cdr3_aa: ASSEAGTKNYEQY
clone_size: .; v_call: TRBV29-1; j_call: TRBJ1-1; cdr3_aa: SAEQGNTEAF
clone_size: .; v_call: TRBV15; j_call: TRBJ2-5; cdr3_aa: ATSRDFETQY
clone_size: .; v_call: TRBV15; j_call: TRBJ1-1; cdr3_aa: ATSRDWTGTEAF
clone_size: .; v_call: TRBV6-6; j_call: TRBJ1-2; cdr3_aa: ASRPQGPNYGYT
clone_size: .; v_call: TRBV7-9; j_call: TRBJ1-4; cdr3_aa: ASSAARGYNEKLF
clone_size: .; v_call: TRBV28; j_call: TRBJ2-1; cdr3_aa: ASSLYLAGRDNEQF
clone_size: .; v_call: TRBV4-1; j_call: TRBJ2-1; cdr3_aa: ASSQEGSADRGYNEQF
clone_size: .; v_call: TRBV18; j_call: TRBJ1-1; cdr3_aa: ASSPPRMNTEAF
clone_size: .; v_call: TRBV10-3; j_call: TRBJ2-3; cdr3_aa: AISDQAGTSDTQY
clone_size: once; v_call: TRBV2; j_call: TRBJ1-4; cdr3_aa: ASSEWDIQVTEKLF
clone_size: .; v_call: TRBV28; j_call: TRBJ2-7; cdr3_aa: ASSFIAGVFPYEQY
clone_size: .; v_call: TRBV18; j_call: TRBJ2-7; cdr3_aa: ASSPDFYEQY
clone_size: .; v_call: TRBV6-5; j_call: TRBJ1-1; cdr3_aa: ASSYSRDRVNTEAF
clone_size: .; v_call: TRBV5-5; j_call: TRBJ1-2; cdr3_aa: ASSLPGYGYT
clone_size: once; v_call: TRBV2; j_call: TRBJ2-1; cdr3_aa: ASRLHNEQF
clone_size: .; v_call: TRBV6-1; j_call: TRBJ2-7; cdr3_aa: ASREDIYEQY
clone_size: few; v_call: TRBV18; j_call: TRBJ1-4; cdr3_aa: ASSPPANEKLF
clone_size: .; v_call: TRBV2; j_call: TRBJ2-3; cdr3_aa: ASSVSAGDSTDTQY
clone_size: .; v_call: TRBV5-1; j_call: TRBJ1-1; cdr3_aa: ASSGAVWTEAF
clone_size: .; v_call: TRBV4-2; j_call: TRBJ2-7; cdr3_aa: ASSQDTGYYEQY
clone_size: .; v_call: TRBV4-2; j_call: TRBJ2-1; cdr3_aa: ASIPEGGPRNEQF
clone_size: .; v_call: TRBV2; j_call: TRBJ2-5; cdr3_aa: ASRADRVESQY
clone_size: .; v_call: TRBV30; j_call: TRBJ2-7; cdr3_aa: AWSEWDRGYEQY
clone_size: .; v_call: TRBV28; j_call: TRBJ1-4; cdr3_aa: ASSYTGWREKLF
clone_size: .; v_call: TRBV11-3; j_call: TRBJ2-2; cdr3_aa: ASSLGPTSSYTGELF
clone_size: .; v_call: TRBV5-1; j_call: TRBJ2-7; cdr3_aa: ASSPLPSGGFYEQY
clone_size: .; v_call: TRBV11-3; j_call: TRBJ2-7; cdr3_aa: ASSLGQGGTYEQY
clone_size: few; v_call: TRBV7-9; j_call: TRBJ2-7; cdr3_aa: ASSFSRDYPPYEQY
clone_size: .; v_call: TRBV25-1; j_call: TRBJ2-7; cdr3_aa: ASSDGPGSYEQY
clone_size: .; v_call: TRBV29-1; j_call: TRBJ2-7; cdr3_aa: SAEGGPTYEQY
clone_size: .; v_call: TRBV6-5; j_call: TRBJ2-7; cdr3_aa: ASKDSPYEQY
clone_size: .; v_call: TRBV5-1; j_call: TRBJ2-2; cdr3_aa: ASSTGWTSGGRELF
clone_size: .; v_call: TRBV12-2; j_call: TRBJ1-3; cdr3_aa: ASRLAWTGLGNTIY
clone_size: few; v_call: TRBV30; j_call: TRBJ2-1; cdr3_aa: AWSVAGVEQF
clone_size: .; v_call: TRBV6-4; j_call: TRBJ1-1; cdr3_aa: ASSDSTGVLGTEAF
clone_size: .; v_call: TRBV6-1; j_call: TRBJ1-2; cdr3_aa: ASSELAGYGYT
clone_size: .; v_call: TRBV4-2; j_call: TRBJ2-7; cdr3_aa: ASSQAEGTSYEQY
clone_size: .; v_call: TRBV4-2; j_call: TRBJ2-7; cdr3_aa: ASSQEGSGRYEQY
clone_size: .; v_call: TRBV21-1; j_call: TRBJ2-7; cdr3_aa: ASSKASEHSYEQY
clone_size: .; v_call: TRBV5-1; j_call: TRBJ1-3; cdr3_aa: ASSLAWSLIASGNTIY
clone_size: .; v_call: TRBV11-2; j_call: TRBJ1-6; cdr3_aa: ASSPGQGWDYSSPLH
clone_size: .; v_call: TRBV4-1; j_call: TRBJ2-2; cdr3_aa: ASSPKRGAYTGELF
clone_size: .; v_call: TRBV6-5; j_call: TRBJ2-1; cdr3_aa: ASSSRDPVGEF
clone_size: once; v_call: TRBV13; j_call: TRBJ2-5; cdr3_aa: ASSLRTSGQETQY
clone_size: .; v_call: TRBV5-6; j_call: TRBJ1-6; cdr3_aa: ASSLVGGSSYNSPLH
clone_size: .; v_call: TRBV15; j_call: TRBJ2-1; cdr3_aa: ATSGGNEQF
clone_size: .; v_call: TRBV2; j_call: TRBJ1-1; cdr3_aa: ASMGRGLSSNTEAF
clone_size: .; v_call: TRBV13; j_call: TRBJ1-1; cdr3_aa: ASSLGGTGEAF
clone_size: .; v_call: TRBV6-5; j_call: TRBJ2-5; cdr3_aa: ASSPMGAVQETQY
clone_size: few; v_call: TRBV28; j_call: TRBJ2-1; cdr3_aa: ASSPNPRDRGFYEQF
clone_size: .; v_call: TRBV6-5; j_call: TRBJ2-7; cdr3_aa: ASSYQPETYEQY
clone_size: .; v_call: TRBV27; j_call: TRBJ2-7; cdr3_aa: ASSAGALYEQY
clone_size: .; v_call: TRBV4-2; j_call: TRBJ2-3; cdr3_aa: ASSQEPSGATDTQY
clone_size: .; v_call: TRBV6-4; j_call: TRBJ2-3; cdr3_aa: ASSDSINTDTQY
clone_size: .; v_call: TRBV19; j_call: TRBJ1-1; cdr3_aa: ASSFTGGRTEAF
clone_size: .; v_call: TRBV5-5; j_call: TRBJ2-7; cdr3_aa: ASSLPQQLKPYEQY